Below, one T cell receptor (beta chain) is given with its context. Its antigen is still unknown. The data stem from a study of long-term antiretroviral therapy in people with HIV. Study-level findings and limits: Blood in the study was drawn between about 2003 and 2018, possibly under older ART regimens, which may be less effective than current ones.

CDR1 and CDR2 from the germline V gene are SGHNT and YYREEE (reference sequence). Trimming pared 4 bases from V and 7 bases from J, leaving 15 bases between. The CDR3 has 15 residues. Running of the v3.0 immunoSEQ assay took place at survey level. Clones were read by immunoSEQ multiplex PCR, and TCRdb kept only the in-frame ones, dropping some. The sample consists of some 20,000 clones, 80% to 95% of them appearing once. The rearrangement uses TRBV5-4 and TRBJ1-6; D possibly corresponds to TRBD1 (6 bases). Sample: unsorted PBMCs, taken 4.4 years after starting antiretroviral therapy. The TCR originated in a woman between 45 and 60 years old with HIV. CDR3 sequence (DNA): TGTGCCAGCAGCAGCGGCCGGGGGGCAAATTCACCCCTCCACTTT. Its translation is CASSSGRGANSPLHF.